Listed here are 5 T cell receptor beta chains from one sample, sequenced in a study of blood T cell repertoires in COVID-19. The repertoire was sequenced with immunoSEQ multiplex PCR; TCRdb's copy has only in-frame clones and lacks some. The table has 150,000 to 200,000 clones, around 80% seen once. The sequenced material came from peripheral blood. The receptors originated from a man aged 30 to 39 with active or convalescent COVID-19.

The gene calls are TRBV7-9 and TRBJ2-3; 9 nucleotides agree with TRBD2. The CDR3 is 19 residues long. V was pared by 3 bases and J by 0 bases, with 13 bases of the junction left unmatched. Germline V CDR1 and CDR2: SEHNR, FQNEAQ (reference sequence). CDR3 sequence (DNA): TGTGCCAGCAGCTTCAAGCGCTATACTAGCGGGTCTAGCACAGATACGCAGTATTTT. Translating gives CASSFKRYTSGSSTDTQYF. Variable domain in full (rest from reference TRBV7-9 and TRBJ2-3): DTGVSQNPRHKITKRGQNVTFRCDPISEHNRLYWYRQTLGQGPEFLTYFQNEAQLEKSRLLSDRFSAERPKGSFSTLEIQRTEQGDSAMYLCASSFKRYTSGSSTDTQYFGPGTRLTVL.

This chain links TRBV18 with TRBJ1-2, with 8 bases lining up with TRBD1. Germline loops: CDR1 KGHSH, CDR2 LQKENI. This CDR3 has 13 amino acids. Germline trimming cut 5 bases from V and 4 bases from J; bases unmatched to any gene: 3. The CDR3 sequence: CASSGQGTYGYTF. DNA for the CDR3: TGTGCCAGCTCAGGACAGGGTACCTATGGCTACACCTTC.

This chain connects TRBV7-9 to TRBJ1-5, with no clear D. The CDR3 runs to 14 residues. Germline CDR1 reads SEHNR; CDR2 reads FQNEAQ (reference sequence). With 3 bases removed from V and 0 bases from J, the gap between germline ends came to 6 bases. The CDR3 nucleotides read TGTGCCAGCAGCTTTGGGCCTAGCAATCAGCCCCAGCATTTT. Residues: CASSFGPSNQPQHF. Complete variable domain (other parts from reference TRBV7-9 and TRBJ1-5): DTGVSQNPRHKITKRGQNVTFRCDPISEHNRLYWYRQTLGQGPEFLTYFQNEAQLEKSRLLSDRFSAERPKGSFSTLEIQRTEQGDSAMYLCASSFGPSNQPQHFGDGTRLSIL.

This clone was seen once. The V and J genes are TRBV5-1 and TRBJ2-2; TRBD2 matches 10 bases. The J segment lost 2 bases and the V segment lost 4 bases, leaving 5 bases of the junction unmatched. This CDR3 spans 16 amino acids. CDR1 and CDR2 from the germline V gene are SGHRS and YFSETQ. The CDR3 DNA follows: TGCGCCAGCAGCCCCTTAGCGGGGGGAAACACCGGGGAGCTGTTTTTT. Translating it yields CASSPLAGGNTGELFF.

The chain carries TRBV25-1 and TRBJ1-1; possible D gene TRBD1, 5 bases. The V and J ends lost 6 bases and 1 base respectively, with 9 bases between them. The CDR3 spans 13 residues. Germline CDR1 reads MGHDK; CDR2 reads SYGVNS. The CDR3 DNA reads TGTGCCAGCAGGGGAACAGGGAACACTGAAGCTTTCTTT. Translation gives CASRGTGNTEAFF.